The entry that follows covers one T cell receptor beta chain sequence. The primer mix had 60 Vbeta and 13 Jbeta primers. Profiled with immunoSEQ multiplex PCR; TCRdb holds only in-frame clones, not every one. The sample lists roughly 160,000 clones, under 90% seen once, with roughly 4.4% in the top ten. This sample stems from a study of cytomegalovirus exposure and HLA in healthy donors. Germline V gene lookup returns CDR1 MDHEN and CDR2 SYDVKM. Between the trimmed V and J ends, which lost 7 bases and 1 base, there was a span of 13 bases. The CDR3 has 15 residues. This clonotype was obtained from a young man in good health and CMV-seronegative. The gene calls are TRBV28 and TRBJ2-2; D remains ambiguous. Sequencing was carried out using PBMCs. CDR3 region: CASTPQALNTGELFF. The CDR3 coding sequence is TGTGCCAGCACCCCGCAGGCCTTGAACACCGGGGAGCTGTTTTTT.